These 25 T cell receptor beta chains were sequenced from one sample in a study of T cell responses to AZD1222 COVID-19 vaccine. The repertoire was sequenced with immunoSEQ multiplex PCR; TCRdb's copy has only in-frame clones and lacks some. The profile shows around 140,000 clones, more than 85% of them singletons. The sequences come from peripheral blood, collected 28 days after the second AZD1222 dose. Every receptor here comes from an adult who received the AZD1222 COVID-19 vaccine.

J is TRBJ1-2 and V is TRBV19; weak D call: TRBD1 (5 bases). The CDR3 loop spans 15 amino acids. Germline V gives CDR1 LNHDA, CDR2 SQIVND (reference sequence). V was shortened by 4 bases and J by 8 bases, with 20 bases between the two germline ends. In nucleotides, the CDR3 is TGTGCCAGTAGTAGGACGGGTATTGACAGAAGAGGCTACACCTTC. Translating gives CASSRTGIDRRGYTF. The full variable domain, with the rest looked up from reference TRBV19 and TRBJ1-2, is DGGITQSPKYLFRKEGQNVTLSCEQNLNHDAMYWYRQDPGQGLRLIYYSQIVNDFQKGDIAEGYSVSREKKESFPLTVTSAQKNPTAFYLCASSRTGIDRRGYTFGSGTRLTVV.

The chain joins TRBV4-3 to TRBJ1-5; D is undetermined. Between the trimmed V and J ends, which lost 0 bases and 5 bases, there was a span of 11 bases. Per germline, CDR1 LGHNA and CDR2 YSLEER. CDR3 size: 15 residues. DNA of the CDR3: TGCGCCAGCAGCCAAGAAAACGACGGGGATCAGCCCCAGCATTTT. As protein: CASSQENDGDQPQHF.

This chain connects TRBV5-4 to TRBJ1-2; D remains ambiguous. V was cut by 4 bases and J by 4 bases, with 20 bases left in between. The CDR3 contains 16 residues. Looked up from germline, CDR1 is SGHNT and CDR2 is YYREEE (reference sequence). The CDR3 loop is CASSGLTTGNLYGYTF. The CDR3 DNA reads TGTGCCAGCAGCGGCCTAACGACTGGCAACCTCTATGGCTACACCTTC.

A few counts support this clone. CDR3 sequence (DNA): TGTGCCAGCAGCTCGTATGACAGGGTCTACGAGCAGTACTTC. Protein: CASSSYDRVYEQYF. The chain uses TRBV7-9 and TRBJ2-7, with TRBD1 matching 7 bases. The length of the CDR3 is 14 residues. V trimming: 4 bases; J trimming: 3 bases; junction bases outside the gene matches: 6. In germline, CDR1 is SEHNR, CDR2 FQNEAQ (reference sequence).

V gene TRBV7-2 combines with J gene TRBJ1-1; the D is unclear. V lost 1 base and J 3 bases, leaving 6 bases between the germline ends. The CDR3 spans 13 residues. Germline V gives CDR1 SGHTA, CDR2 FQGNSA. The CDR3 protein is CASSLELYTEAFF. CDR3 DNA sequence: TGTGCCAGCAGCTTAGAGCTATACACTGAAGCTTTCTTT. The variable domain in full, completed from reference TRBV7-2 and TRBJ1-1, reads GAGVSQSPSNKVTEKGKDVELRCDPISGHTALYWYRQSLGQGLEFLIYFQGNSAPDKSGLPSDRFSAERTGGSVSTLTIQRTQQEDSAVYLCASSLELYTEAFFGQGTRLTVV.

The J gene is TRBJ1-3, the V gene TRBV5-5; maybe TRBD1 (5 bases). The germline CDR1 and CDR2 sequences are SGHKS and YYEKEE (reference sequence). The CDR3 is 15 residues long. Between the trimmed V and J ends, which lost 4 bases and 0 bases, there was a span of 11 bases. CDR3 coding DNA: TGTGCCAGCAGCGGGGGGTTGGACTCTGGAAACACCATATATTTT. Translating it yields CASSGGLDSGNTIYF. The complete variable domain, with remaining parts taken from reference TRBV5-5 and TRBJ1-3, reads DAGVTQSPTHLIKTRGQQVTLRCSPISGHKSVSWYQQVLGQGPQFIFQYYEKEERGRGNFPDRFSARQFPNYSSELNVNALLLGDSALYLCASSGGLDSGNTIYFGEGSWLTVV.

This clone came up once. This chain's CDR3 is CASSEQGSNQPQHF. CDR3 in DNA: TGTGCCAGCAGTGAACAGGGGAGCAATCAGCCCCAGCATTTT. This chain connects TRBV6-1 to TRBJ1-5; D might be TRBD1 (6 bases). The germline V gene encodes CDR1 MNHNS and CDR2 SASEGT. V shed 2 bases and J shed 1 base, with 6 bases lying between them. The CDR3 sequence is 14 residues long.

V usage is TRBV29-1 and J usage is TRBJ1-1, with 7 bases lining up with TRBD1. The junction had 12 bases not matched to a gene; V was cut back by 4 bases and J by 7 bases. The germline CDR1 and CDR2 sequences are SQVTM and ANQGSEA. The CDR3 loop spans 14 amino acids. The CDR3 loop reads CSVAFGTASNEAFF. The CDR3 nucleotides read TGCAGCGTTGCCTTTGGGACAGCGTCAAATGAAGCTTTCTTT.

The CDR3 region has the DNA TGCGCCAGCAGTGAGGCCGGGATCGACGAGCAGTACTTC. Translating it yields CASSEAGIDEQYF. This chain joins TRBV10-1 and TRBJ2-7, with a weak D call TRBD2 (5 bases). Germline assignment: CDR1 WNHNN and CDR2 SYGVQD (reference sequence). Trimming removed 2 bases from V and 5 bases from J, with 10 bases in between. This CDR3 is 13 amino acids long.

The J gene is TRBJ1-2, the V gene TRBV6-5; 9 bases fit TRBD1. The V gene end was trimmed by 8 bases and the J gene end by 2 bases; junction bases not matched to a gene: 6. The CDR3 contains 14 residues. The V gene's germline CDR1 is MNHEY and CDR2 SVGAGI. The CDR3 DNA reads TGTGCCAGCCGTAAACAGGGGGCGAACTATGGCTACACCTTC. This translates into CASRKQGANYGYTF.

J is TRBJ1-2 and V is TRBV5-1, with D possibly TRBD1 on 5 matching bases. The V gene lost 4 bases and the J gene lost 0 bases, with 13 bases spanning the gap. Germline loops: CDR1 SGHRS, CDR2 YFSETQ. The CDR3 has 15 residues. The CDR3, as DNA: TGCGCCAGCAGCGTGGACGGGACTGCTAACTATGGCTACACCTTC. This codes for CASSVDGTANYGYTF.

This clone was observed once. The gene calls are TRBV9 and TRBJ2-1, with 8 bases that match TRBD2. The CDR3 length is 14 residues. Unmatched junction bases numbered 4, after V lost 6 bases and J lost 2 bases. Germline loops: CDR1 SGDLS, CDR2 YYNGEE. Here the CDR3 DNA reads TGTGCCAGCACCCGGGGGGGCCCCTACAATGAGCAGTTCTTC. Translation gives CASTRGGPYNEQFF.

The chain joins TRBV7-8 to TRBJ1-1; D is uncertain. The germline V gene has CDR1 SGHVS and CDR2 FQNEAQ. This CDR3 region has 13 residues. V lost 3 bases, J lost 6 bases, and 11 bases lay in between. CDR3 bases: TGTGCCAGCAGCTTTCGGGTTCCGGCTGAAGCTTTCTTT. Translation: CASSFRVPAEAFF.

The J gene is TRBJ1-6, the V gene TRBV18; D perhaps matches TRBD1 (6 bases). Germline V gene data show CDR1 as KGHSH and CDR2 as LQKENI. With 3 bases removed from V and 7 bases from J, the gap between germline ends came to 10 bases. This CDR3 comprises 14 residues. The CDR3 is CASSPTGGNSPLHF. The CDR3 bases are TGTGCCAGCTCACCGACAGGTGGGAATTCACCCCTCCACTTT.

This clone appeared a few times. The rearrangement links TRBV22-1 to TRBJ2-7; TRBD1 is taken as the D call from the table, unchecked against the DNA. TRBV22-1 has pseudogene status. This CDR3 is built from 17 residues. The CDR3 DNA reads TGTCCTGGGAGCGGGATCCGTGGCAGGTTCGATACCTACGAGCAGTACTTC. Residues: CPGSGIRGRFDTYEQYF.

The rearrangement joins TRBV14 to TRBJ2-5; D is unclear. Germline V gives CDR1 SGHDN, CDR2 FVKESK. The CDR3 is 11 residues long. V was cut by 2 bases and J by 7 bases, with 5 bases left in between. The CDR3 sequence: CASSQTVTQYF. CDR3 sequence (DNA): TGTGCCAGCAGCCAAACTGTGACCCAGTACTTC.

The J gene is TRBJ1-1, the V gene TRBV3-1 (or the pseudogene TRBV3-2); D gene unclear. CDR1 and CDR2 (germline): LGHDT, YNNKEL (reference sequence). CDR3 length equals 13 residues. The V and J ends lost 4 bases and 8 bases respectively, with 14 bases between them. The CDR3 here is CASSPRSQAEAFF. The DNA for the CDR3 is TGTGCCAGCAGCCCGCGAAGCCAGGCAGAAGCTTTCTTT.

This chain links TRBV2 with TRBJ1-1; D uncertain. This CDR3 is built from 14 residues. The germline V and J ends were trimmed by 5 bases and 0 bases, with 10 bases remaining between them. Per germline, CDR1 SNHLY and CDR2 FYNNEI. The CDR3 coding sequence is TGTGCCAGCAGTCCCCTGGTACTGAACACTGAAGCTTTCTTT. Translation gives CASSPLVLNTEAFF.

The genes are TRBV20-1 and TRBJ1-1; weak D call: TRBD1 (6 bases). Trimming removed 4 bases from V and 7 bases from J, with 7 bases in between. The CDR3 has 10 residues. Germline assignment: CDR1 DFQATT and CDR2 SNEGSKA (reference sequence). CDR3 coding DNA: TGCAGTGCTAAGGACAGTGAAGCTTTCTTT. Translation gives CSAKDSEAFF.

The chain has TRBV10-3 and TRBJ1-2; a possible D gene is TRBD1 (6 bases). The germline V gene has CDR1 ENHRY and CDR2 SYGVKD. The CDR3 totals 14 residues. The germline V and J ends were trimmed by 2 bases and 8 bases, with 15 bases remaining between them. The CDR3 bases are TGTGCCATCAGTGAGGGCCAGGGGACGGGGGGCTACACCTTC. It translates to CAISEGQGTGGYTF.

The chain carries TRBV2 and TRBJ1-1; no definite D call. Between the trimmed V and J ends, which lost 8 bases and 5 bases, there was a span of 15 bases. CDR3 length equals 13 residues. Germline values: CDR1 SNHLY, CDR2 FYNNEI. The CDR3 is CASGAPRGTEAFF. CDR3 bases: TGTGCCAGCGGAGCGCCCCGAGGGACTGAAGCTTTCTTT.

This sequence joins TRBV24-1 and TRBJ1-5; 9 positions match TRBD1. Per the germline V gene, CDR1 is KGHDR and CDR2 is SFDVKD. With V trimmed by 3 bases and J by 1 base, 3 bases remained unmatched. CDR3 length: 16 residues. CDR3 amino acids: CATSDQGQGSNQPQHF. CDR3 nucleotide sequence: TGTGCCACCAGTGATCAAGGACAGGGGAGCAATCAGCCCCAGCATTTT.

In this sample, this clone turned up a few times. This chain connects TRBV19 to TRBJ1-1, with 9 nucleotides matching TRBD1. Germline CDR1 is LNHDA and CDR2 is SQIVND (reference sequence). CDR3 length: 15 amino acids. With V trimmed by 6 bases and J by 4 bases, 9 bases remained unmatched. The CDR3 sequence: CASSFEGQGFTEAFF. Written as DNA, the CDR3 is TGTGCCAGTAGCTTCGAGGGACAGGGCTTCACTGAAGCTTTCTTT.

V gene TRBV6-6 combines with J gene TRBJ1-6; 9 bases align to TRBD1. Per germline, CDR1 MNHNY and CDR2 SVGAGI (reference sequence). J was trimmed by 6 bases and V by 7 bases; bases with no gene match: 4. The length of the CDR3 is 14 residues. The CDR3 nucleotides are TGTGCCAGCACCTCGACAGGGGGTAATTCACCCCTCCACTTT. This encodes CASTSTGGNSPLHF.

This chain connects TRBV27 to TRBJ2-3; 8 bases align to TRBD2. This CDR3 spans 17 amino acids. V was clipped by 0 bases and J by 1 base; unmatched bases: 6. Looked up from germline, CDR1 is MNHEY and CDR2 is SMNVEV (reference sequence). DNA for the CDR3: TGTGCCAGCAGTTTATCGATCACTAGCGGACGCACAGATACGCAGTATTTT. Translating it yields CASSLSITSGRTDTQYF.